The 3 T cell receptor beta chains given below trace back to one sample, sequenced in a study of T cell repertoires in cytomegalovirus infection. TCRdb called the reads again in MiXCR, with one record for every CDR3 protein. The data hold roughly 640,000 distinct CDR3 sequences, with 20% to 25% observed a single time. Sample: CD8+ T cells from PBMCs. The receptor source for this set is a human donor in good health (CMV status not recorded). Some clones in this sample may be carry-over from other donors' samples.

The V call is TRBV2, the J call TRBJ2-3, with TRBD2 identical over 15 bases. The CDR3 is 17 amino acids. From germline, CDR1 is SNHLY and CDR2 FYNNEI. J lost 2 bases, V lost 6 bases, and 6 bases had no gene match. The CDR3 region has the DNA TGTGCCAGCAGGAGAGGACTAGCGGGGGGGCACACAGATACGCAGTATTTT. This codes for CASRRGLAGGHTDTQYF. Full variable domain (rest looked up from reference TRBV2 and TRBJ2-3): EPEVTQTPSHQVTQMGQEVILRCVPISNHLYFYWYRQILGQKVEFLVSFYNNEISEKSEIFDDQFSVERPDGSNFTLKIRSTKLEDSAMYFCASRRGLAGGHTDTQYFGPGTRLTVL.

This clonotype appeared a few times. This sequence joins TRBV20-1 and TRBJ2-5, with 10 bases matching TRBD2. V shed 2 bases and J 7 bases; nucleotides not matched to a gene: 7. The CDR3 consists of 14 residues. Germline CDR1 reads DFQATT; CDR2 reads SNEGSKA (reference sequence). DNA of the CDR3: TGCAGTGCTAGATGGCTAGCGGGGGACGGGACCCAGTACTTC. Amino acids: CSARWLAGDGTQYF.

The J gene is TRBJ1-5, the V gene TRBV12-3 or TRBV12-4; 9 positions match TRBD1. The CDR3 is made up of 14 amino acids. V gave up 4 bases and J gave up 4 bases; unmatched junction bases: 2. This CDR3 reads CASSWGQGNQPQHF. CDR3 DNA: TGTGCCAGCAGTTGGGGACAGGGAAATCAGCCCCAGCATTTT.